These 27 T cell receptor beta chains originate from one sample sequenced in a study of a mutant IDH1 vaccine in newly diagnosed glioma. Assay used: immunoSEQ multiplex PCR; TCRdb lists only in-frame clones, some missing. The sample has about 59,000 clones, about 90% seen once. The time point is: week 5, during vaccination. All doses held 300 ug of mutant IDH1 20-mer peptide, with topical imiquimod. No cognate antigen is known for these TCRs. This sample comprised PBMCs, obtained from a glioma patient whose treatment included an IDH1 peptide vaccine. Receptor source: a woman aged 40 to 50 with glioma.

Notes on this clone: The junction and the germline gene differ at one end; a read error may be behind it. J is TRBJ1-4 and V is TRBV5-1, with a weak D call TRBD1 (5 bases). This CDR3 contains 17 residues. The germline V gene encodes CDR1 SGHRS and CDR2 YFSETQ. The CDR3 loop is CASRLGMGLPTNEKLFF. In DNA, the CDR3 is TGCGCCAGCAGATTGGGCATGGGACTTCCAACTAATGAAAAACTGTTTTTT.

The V gene is TRBV19, the J gene TRBJ1-4; 10 positions match TRBD1. The germline V gene has CDR1 LNHDA and CDR2 SQIVND (reference sequence). V was pared by 4 bases and J by 8 bases, with 13 bases of the junction left unmatched. CDR3 length equals 17 residues. The CDR3 nucleotides are TGTGCCAGTAGTAAACTACCGGGACAGGGGAGTTCCGAAAAACTGTTTTTT. Translation: CASSKLPGQGSSEKLFF. The complete variable domain, with remaining parts taken from reference TRBV19 and TRBJ1-4, reads DGGITQSPKYLFRKEGQNVTLSCEQNLNHDAMYWYRQDPGQGLRLIYYSQIVNDFQKGDIAEGYSVSREKKESFPLTVTSAQKNPTAFYLCASSKLPGQGSSEKLFFGSGTQLSVL.

CDR3: CASSRTGTGYNEQFF. Here the CDR3 DNA reads TGCGCCAGCAGCCGCACCGGGACAGGGTACAATGAGCAGTTCTTC. The chain carries TRBV4-3 and TRBJ2-1; TRBD1 agrees at 9 bases. Germline-derived CDR1 and CDR2 are LGHNA and YSLEER. This CDR3 contains 15 residues. Trimming at V came to 4 bases and at J to 4 bases, leaving 5 bases not matched to a gene.

The chain joins TRBV7-9 to TRBJ2-1; D ambiguous. Trimming stripped 1 base from V and 4 bases from J, with 8 bases between. Per germline, CDR1 SEHNR and CDR2 FQNEAQ (reference sequence). This CDR3 comprises 14 residues. As DNA, the CDR3 is TGTGCCAGCAGCTTAGTATCCATTTACAATGAGCAGTTCTTC. This codes for CASSLVSIYNEQFF.

Only one count was recorded for this clone. This sequence joins TRBV4-2 and TRBJ2-7, with 8 bases matching TRBD2. CDR3 length: 17 amino acids. Germline CDR1 LGHNA, CDR2 YNFKEQ. Trimming cost V 1 base and J 0 bases; bases outside gene matches: 8. The CDR3 bases are TGTGCCAGCAGCCAAGGAGCAAGGACTAGCAGCTCCTACGAGCAGTACTTC. Translating it yields CASSQGARTSSSYEQYF.

The chain couples TRBV11-2 to TRBJ2-7, with D uncertain. Trimming stripped 1 base from V and 1 base from J, with 11 bases between. The germline gives CDR1 SGHAT, CDR2 FQNNGV. The CDR3 sequence is 15 residues long. The CDR3 region has the DNA TGTGCCAGCAGCTTAGTCCCAGGACCATCCTACGAGCAGTACTTC. It yields the protein CASSLVPGPSYEQYF. Full variable domain (rest looked up from reference TRBV11-2 and TRBJ2-7): EAGVAQSPRYKIIEKRQSVAFWCNPISGHATLYWYQQILGQGPKLLIQFQNNGVVDDSQLPKDRFSAERLKGVDSTLKIQPAKLEDSAVYLCASSLVPGPSYEQYFGPGTRLTVT.

The chain uses TRBV7-2 and TRBJ2-7, with D possibly TRBD1 on 6 matching bases. The CDR3 spans 14 residues. CDR1 and CDR2 from the germline V gene are SGHTA and FQGNSA. Trimming shortened V by 2 bases and J by 2 bases, and 10 bases separated the two germline ends. Here the CDR3 reads CASSLNRATYEQYF. In nucleotides, the CDR3 is TGTGCCAGCAGCTTAAACAGGGCGACCTACGAGCAGTACTTC.

This clone was seen a handful of times. The rearrangement joins TRBV2 to TRBJ1-5; D is unclear. This CDR3 has 15 amino acids. Trimming stripped 5 bases from V and 5 bases from J, with 16 bases between. CDR1 is SNHLY, CDR2 FYNNEI, per germline. In DNA form, the CDR3 reads TGTGCCAGCAGTTTGGGTTCCGTTTATGATCAGCCCCAGCATTTT. It yields the protein CASSLGSVYDQPQHF.

V is TRBV11-2 and J is TRBJ2-7; no clear D gene. Germline CDR1 SGHAT, CDR2 FQNNGV. V was shortened by 0 bases and J by 1 base, with 10 bases between the two germline ends. This CDR3 spans 15 amino acids. The CDR3 region has the DNA TGTGCCAGCAGCTTAGACCCTCCTTTTTCCTACGAGCAGTACTTC. This sequence encodes CASSLDPPFSYEQYF.

The chain couples TRBV6-4 to TRBJ2-3, with 9 bases fitting TRBD2. The CDR3 sequence is 14 residues long. The V gene end was trimmed by 4 bases and the J gene end by 1 base; junction bases not matched to a gene: 0. Germline CDR1 and CDR2: MRHNA and SNTAGT. The CDR3 nucleotides are TGTGCCAGCAGTGGACTAGCGGGCACAGATACGCAGTATTTT. Protein product: CASSGLAGTDTQYF.

The chain links TRBV25-1 to TRBJ1-2; no firm D call. The CDR3 sequence is 14 residues long. Germline CDR1 reads MGHDK; CDR2 reads SYGVNS. Deletions cut 4 bases from V and 5 bases from J, with 14 bases between. The CDR3 DNA is TGTGCCAGCAGTGGGAATAGGGATCGGTATGGCTACACCTTC. As protein: CASSGNRDRYGYTF.

Written as DNA, the CDR3 is TGTGCCAGCAGCTTTGAGGGGGGCACAGATACGCAGTATTTT. Translated: CASSFEGGTDTQYF. The rearrangement uses TRBV7-2 and TRBJ2-3; D might be TRBD1 (6 bases). This CDR3 has 14 amino acids. CDR1 is SGHTA and CDR2 is FQGNSA in the germline V gene. V gave up 3 bases and J gave up 1 base, with 8 bases separating them.

V usage is TRBV7-8 and J usage is TRBJ1-1; D not certain. CDR1 SGHVS and CDR2 FQNEAQ come from the germline V gene. The CDR3 loop spans 14 amino acids. The ends were cut back, 1 base at V and 6 bases at J, with 12 bases in the middle. The CDR3 loop reads CASSLVNLVAEAFF. CDR3 DNA: TGTGCCAGCAGCTTAGTCAACCTTGTAGCTGAAGCTTTCTTT.

The chain couples TRBV6-1 to TRBJ1-1; 9 bases agree with TRBD1. Unmatched junction bases numbered 5, after V lost 6 bases and J lost 0 bases. The CDR3 consists of 15 residues. Germline CDR1 and CDR2: MNHNS and SASEGT. DNA of the CDR3: TGTGCCAGCAGACTTGGGACAGGGATGAACACTGAAGCTTTCTTT. Its protein is CASRLGTGMNTEAFF.

This clone was detected only a few times. The rearrangement uses TRBV9 and TRBJ1-1; a weak D match, TRBD1 (6 bases). V was shortened by 0 bases and J by 0 bases, with 6 bases between the two germline ends. This CDR3 is 14 amino acids long. Germline V gene sequence: CDR1 SGDLS, CDR2 YYNGEE. The CDR3 DNA follows: TGTGCCAGCAGCGTAGGGACAGTGAACACTGAAGCTTTCTTT. Its protein is CASSVGTVNTEAFF.

The chain combines TRBV6-5 with TRBJ1-4, with a weak D call TRBD1 (5 bases). Trimming took 4 bases from V and 8 from J, leaving 17 bases between them. Germline V gene lookup returns CDR1 MNHEY and CDR2 SVGAGI. The CDR3 is 15 residues long. The CDR3 is CASSSISGNFEKLFF. In nucleotides, the CDR3 is TGTGCCAGCAGTTCCATCTCAGGGAATTTCGAAAAACTGTTTTTT.

The chain joins TRBV4-1 to TRBJ2-7, with 12 nucleotides matching TRBD2. Germline V lookup: CDR1 MGHRA, CDR2 YSYEKL. The CDR3 is 15 amino acids. Germline trimming cut 3 bases from V and 2 bases from J; bases unmatched to any gene: 2. CDR3 in amino acids: CASSQASGGAYEQYF. In DNA, the CDR3 is TGCGCCAGCAGCCAGGCTAGCGGGGGGGCCTACGAGCAGTACTTC.

This clone has just one count. The genes are TRBV18 and TRBJ1-2, with D unclear. The V gene's germline CDR1 is KGHSH and CDR2 LQKENI. The CDR3 has 13 amino acids. Trimming left V 3 bases short and J 4 bases short, with 9 bases between. This chain's CDR3 is CASSPGGGYGYTF. As DNA, the CDR3 is TGTGCCAGCTCACCCGGCGGAGGCTATGGCTACACCTTC.

The J gene is TRBJ1-3, the V gene TRBV13; D unclear. V shed 2 bases and J shed 4 bases, with 6 bases lying between them. Germline assignment: CDR1 PRHDT and CDR2 FYEKMQ (reference sequence). This CDR3 contains 13 residues. CDR3 residues: CASSLWRGNTIYF. Written as DNA, the CDR3 is TGTGCCAGCAGCTTATGGAGGGGAAACACCATATATTTT.

This sequence joins TRBV5-8 and TRBJ2-5, with D possibly being TRBD1 (7 bases). The CDR3 is made up of 15 amino acids. Germline V gene sequence: CDR1 SGHTS, CDR2 YDEGEE. Between the trimmed V and J ends, which lost 4 bases and 3 bases, there was a span of 16 bases. In DNA, the CDR3 is TGTGCCAGCAGCCCCGGCAGGGGGGTGGAAGAGACCCAGTACTTC. Its translation: CASSPGRGVEETQYF.

This chain connects TRBV10-2 to TRBJ2-1; tentative D call: TRBD2 (5 bases). Trimming took 8 bases from V and 1 from J, leaving 9 bases between them. The V gene's germline CDR1 is WSHSY and CDR2 SAAADI. This CDR3 is 13 amino acids long. CDR3 nucleotides: TGCGCCAGCGAGGGCGGTTCCTACAATGAGCAGTTCTTC. Its protein is CASEGGSYNEQFF.

This clone was seen once. The V and J genes are TRBV29-1 and TRBJ2-1, with 11 bases that match TRBD2. Germline V CDR1 and CDR2: SQVTM, ANQGSEA. This CDR3 contains 14 residues. Trimming at V came to 3 bases and at J to 4 bases, leaving 2 bases not matched to a gene. CDR3 sequence: CSVETSGNYNEQFF. Written as DNA, the CDR3 is TGCAGCGTTGAGACTAGCGGGAATTACAATGAGCAGTTCTTC.

This clone appeared once. The genes are TRBV18 and TRBJ1-3; D gene uncertain. The V and J ends lost 3 bases and 0 bases respectively, with 9 bases between them. This CDR3 contains 15 residues. Looked up from germline, CDR1 is KGHSH and CDR2 is LQKENI. The CDR3 nucleotides read TGTGCCAGCTCACCGGACGGATACTCTGGAAACACCATATATTTT. As protein: CASSPDGYSGNTIYF.

The gene calls are TRBV5-4 and TRBJ2-1; 11 bases are a match to TRBD1. V lost 5 bases and J lost 5; bases outside the gene matches: 3. Germline V gene lookup returns CDR1 SGHNT and CDR2 YYREEE (reference sequence). The CDR3 sequence is 14 residues long. The CDR3 loop reads CASSRGQGDNEQFF. CDR3 nucleotides: TGTGCCAGCAGTCGGGGACAGGGGGACAATGAGCAGTTCTTC.

V and J are TRBV27 and TRBJ2-7; tentative D call: TRBD1 (7 bases). This CDR3 is 15 amino acids long. V was cut by 6 bases and J by 1 base, with 16 bases left in between. The V gene's germline CDR1 is MNHEY and CDR2 SMNVEV (reference sequence). The CDR3 coding sequence is TGTGCCAGCAGCTACAGGGGAGGTGGATCCTACGAGCAGTACTTC. It is translated as CASSYRGGGSYEQYF.

The genes are TRBV9 and TRBJ2-6; 9 nucleotides align to TRBD1. This CDR3 comprises 16 residues. Germline V gene lookup returns CDR1 SGDLS and CDR2 YYNGEE. V shed 2 bases and J 1 base; nucleotides not matched to a gene: 1. CDR3 sequence: CASSVGTGSGANVLTF. The CDR3 bases are TGTGCCAGCAGCGTCGGGACAGGGTCTGGGGCCAACGTCCTGACTTTC. Full variable domain (missing parts from reference TRBV9 and TRBJ2-6): DSGVTQTPKHLITATGQRVTLRCSPRSGDLSVYWYQQSLDQGLQFLIQYYNGEERAKGNILERFSAQQFPDLHSELNLSSLELGDSALYFCASSVGTGSGANVLTFGAGSRLTVL.

The chain recombines TRBV7-2 with TRBJ1-2; D unclear. This CDR3 is 13 amino acids long. Trimming took off 2 bases at V and 4 bases at J, with 8 bases between the two ends. Germline CDR1 and CDR2: SGHTA and FQGNSA. The CDR3 bases are TGTGCCAGCAGCTTATTACAGATCTATGGCTACACCTTC. Its translation: CASSLLQIYGYTF.